This T cell receptor beta chain was captured by sequencing in a study of shared clonotypes between healthy human individuals. On the study more broadly: The donor pool was made up of two women and three men aged 18 to 49.

With respect to this clone: Its antigen is unknown.

V lost 3 bases and J 8 bases, leaving 13 bases between the germline ends. There are 14 residues in the CDR3. CDR1 SEHNR and CDR2 FQNEAQ come from the germline V gene (reference sequence). Whole-study results and caveats: Generation probabilities were higher for clonotypes shared across all four sorted-subset donors than for unshared ones.

A CD45RA+ naive subset and a CD45RA-negative memory subset were split from CD4+ cells. Sorted-subset replicate PCR reactions contained roughly 200 ng DNA, corresponding to some 30,000 T cell genomes. The method was immunoSEQ multiplex PCR; TCRdb's version includes in-frame clones alone and lacks a portion of them. The table includes more than 2 million clones, almost 96% detected once. V and J are TRBV7-9 and TRBJ1-4, with D perhaps TRBD1 (5 bases). The sample comprised naive CD4+ T cells sorted from blood. The subset here: CD45RA+ positively selected. This clonotype was sampled from a young man in good health. The CDR3 DNA reads as TGTGCCAGCAGCTTTGATCTACAGGAGGAAAAACTGTTTTTT. Its translation is CASSFDLQEEKLFF.